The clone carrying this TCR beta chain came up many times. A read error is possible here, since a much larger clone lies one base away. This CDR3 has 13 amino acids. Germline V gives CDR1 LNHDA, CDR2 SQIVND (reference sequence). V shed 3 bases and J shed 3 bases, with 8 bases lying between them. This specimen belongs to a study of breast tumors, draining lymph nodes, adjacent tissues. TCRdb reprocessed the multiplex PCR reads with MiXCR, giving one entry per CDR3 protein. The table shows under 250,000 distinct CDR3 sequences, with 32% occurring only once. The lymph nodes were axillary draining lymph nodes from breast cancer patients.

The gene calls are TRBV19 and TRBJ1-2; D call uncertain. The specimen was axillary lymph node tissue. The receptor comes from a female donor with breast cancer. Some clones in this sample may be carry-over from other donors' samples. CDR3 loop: CASSIKMDYGYTF. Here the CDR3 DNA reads TGTGCCAGTAGTATTAAGATGGACTATGGCTACACCTTC.